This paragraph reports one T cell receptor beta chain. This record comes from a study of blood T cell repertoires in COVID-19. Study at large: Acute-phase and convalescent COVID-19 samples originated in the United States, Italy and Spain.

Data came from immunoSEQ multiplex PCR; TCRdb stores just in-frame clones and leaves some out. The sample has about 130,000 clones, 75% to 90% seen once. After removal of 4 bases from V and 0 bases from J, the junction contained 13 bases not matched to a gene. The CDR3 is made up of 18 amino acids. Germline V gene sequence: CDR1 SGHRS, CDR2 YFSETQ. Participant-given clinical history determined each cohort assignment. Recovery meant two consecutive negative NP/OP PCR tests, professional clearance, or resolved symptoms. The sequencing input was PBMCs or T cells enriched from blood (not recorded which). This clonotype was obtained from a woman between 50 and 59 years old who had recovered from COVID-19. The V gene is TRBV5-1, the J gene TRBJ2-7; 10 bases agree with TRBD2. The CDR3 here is CASSRRDSGGPNSYEQYF. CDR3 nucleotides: TGCGCCAGCAGCCGTCGTGATAGCGGGGGGCCTAACTCCTACGAGCAGTACTTC. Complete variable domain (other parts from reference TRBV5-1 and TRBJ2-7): KAGVTQTPRYLIKTRGQQVTLSCSPISGHRSVSWYQQTPGQGLQFLFEYFSETQRNKGNFPGRFSGRQFSNSRSEMNVSTLELGDSALYLCASSRRDSGGPNSYEQYFGPGTRLTVT.